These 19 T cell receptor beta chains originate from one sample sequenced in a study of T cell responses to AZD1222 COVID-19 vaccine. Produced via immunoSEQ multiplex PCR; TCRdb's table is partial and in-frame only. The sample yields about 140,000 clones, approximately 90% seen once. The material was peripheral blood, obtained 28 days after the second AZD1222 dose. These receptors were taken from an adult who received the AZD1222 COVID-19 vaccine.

As DNA, the CDR3 is TGTGCCAGCAGTCTCCCCGGGACAGGCCGCTCTGGAAACACCATATATTTT. It yields the protein CASSLPGTGRSGNTIYF. V is TRBV28 and J is TRBJ1-3; 8 nucleotides line up with TRBD1. Germline CDR1 MDHEN, CDR2 SYDVKM. This CDR3 is 17 amino acids long. After removal of 5 bases from V and 0 bases from J, the junction contained 9 bases not matched to a gene.

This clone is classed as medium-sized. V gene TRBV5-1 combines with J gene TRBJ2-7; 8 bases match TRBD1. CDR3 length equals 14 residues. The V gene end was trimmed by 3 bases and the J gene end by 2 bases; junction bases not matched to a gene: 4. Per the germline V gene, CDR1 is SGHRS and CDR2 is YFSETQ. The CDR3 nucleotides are TGCGCCAGCAGCTGGACAGGGAATACCTACGAGCAGTACTTC. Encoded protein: CASSWTGNTYEQYF.

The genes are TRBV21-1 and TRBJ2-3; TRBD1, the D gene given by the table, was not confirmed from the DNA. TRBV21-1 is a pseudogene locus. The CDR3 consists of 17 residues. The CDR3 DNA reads TGTGCCAGCAGCAAAATGGGCAGGGGCCCCTGCGGGGATACGCAGTATTTT. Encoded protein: CASSKMGRGPCGDTQYF.

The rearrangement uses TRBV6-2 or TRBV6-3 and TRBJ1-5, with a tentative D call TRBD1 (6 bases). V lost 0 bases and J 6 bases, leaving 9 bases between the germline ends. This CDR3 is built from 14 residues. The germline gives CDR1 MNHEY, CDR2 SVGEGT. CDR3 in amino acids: CASSYSGGRQPQHF. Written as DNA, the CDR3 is TGTGCCAGCAGTTACTCCGGGGGCCGTCAGCCCCAGCATTTT.

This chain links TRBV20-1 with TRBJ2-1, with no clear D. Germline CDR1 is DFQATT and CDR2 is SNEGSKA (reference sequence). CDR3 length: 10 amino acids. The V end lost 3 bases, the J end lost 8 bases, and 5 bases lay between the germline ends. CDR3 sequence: CSARRYEQFF. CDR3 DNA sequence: TGCAGTGCTAGGCGCTATGAGCAGTTCTTC.

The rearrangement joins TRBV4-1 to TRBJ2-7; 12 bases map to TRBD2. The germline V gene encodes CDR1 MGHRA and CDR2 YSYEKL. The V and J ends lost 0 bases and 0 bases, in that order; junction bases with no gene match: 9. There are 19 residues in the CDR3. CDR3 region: CASSQEFGLAGGSSYEQYF. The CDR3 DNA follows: TGCGCCAGCAGCCAAGAATTTGGGCTAGCGGGGGGGAGCTCCTACGAGCAGTACTTC.

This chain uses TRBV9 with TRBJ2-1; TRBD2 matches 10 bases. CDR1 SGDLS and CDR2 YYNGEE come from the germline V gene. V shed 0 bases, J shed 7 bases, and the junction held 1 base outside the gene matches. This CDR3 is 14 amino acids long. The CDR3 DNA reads TGTGCCAGCAGCGTAGGGACTAGCGGTAATGAGCAGTTCTTC. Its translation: CASSVGTSGNEQFF.

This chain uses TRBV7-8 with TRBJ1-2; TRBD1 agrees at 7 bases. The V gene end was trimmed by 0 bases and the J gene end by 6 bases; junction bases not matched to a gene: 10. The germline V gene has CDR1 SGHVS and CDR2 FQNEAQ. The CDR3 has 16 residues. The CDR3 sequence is CASSLAQERGRDGYTF. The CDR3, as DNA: TGTGCCAGCAGCTTAGCGCAGGAAAGGGGGCGGGATGGCTACACCTTC. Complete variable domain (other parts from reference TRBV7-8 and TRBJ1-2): GAGVSQSPRYKVAKRGQDVALRCDPISGHVSLFWYQQALGQGPEFLTYFQNEAQLDKSGLPSDRFFAERPEGSVSTLKIQRTQQEDSAVYLCASSLAQERGRDGYTFGSGTRLTVV.

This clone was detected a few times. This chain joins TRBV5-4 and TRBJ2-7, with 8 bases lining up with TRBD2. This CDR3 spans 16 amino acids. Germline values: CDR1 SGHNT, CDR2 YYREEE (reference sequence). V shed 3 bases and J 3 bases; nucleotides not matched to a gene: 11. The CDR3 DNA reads TGTGCCAGCAGCTCGCCTATTCTAGCGGGTAACTACGAGCAGTACTTC. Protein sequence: CASSSPILAGNYEQYF. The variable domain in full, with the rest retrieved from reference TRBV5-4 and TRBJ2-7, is ETGVTQSPTHLIKTRGQQVTLRCSSQSGHNTVSWYQQALGQGPQFIFQYYREEENGRGNFPPRFSGLQFPNYSSELNVNALELDDSALYLCASSSPILAGNYEQYFGPGTRLTVT.

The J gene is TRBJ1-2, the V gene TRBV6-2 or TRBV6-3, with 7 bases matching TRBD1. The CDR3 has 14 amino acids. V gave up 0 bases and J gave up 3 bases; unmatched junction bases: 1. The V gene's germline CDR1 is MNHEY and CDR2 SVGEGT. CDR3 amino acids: CASSYSTGYYGYTF. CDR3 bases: TGTGCCAGCAGTTACTCGACAGGGTACTATGGCTACACCTTC.

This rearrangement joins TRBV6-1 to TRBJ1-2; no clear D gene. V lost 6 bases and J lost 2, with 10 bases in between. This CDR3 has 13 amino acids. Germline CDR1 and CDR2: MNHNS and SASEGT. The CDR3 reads CASRLTENYGYTF. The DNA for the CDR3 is TGTGCCAGCAGGCTAACAGAGAACTATGGCTACACCTTC.

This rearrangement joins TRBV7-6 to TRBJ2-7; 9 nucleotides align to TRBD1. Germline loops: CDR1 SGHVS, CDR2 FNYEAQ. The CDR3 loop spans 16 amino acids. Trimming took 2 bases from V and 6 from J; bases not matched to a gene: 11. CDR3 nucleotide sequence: TGTGCCAGCAGCTTATGGGGGGACAGGGCCCTAGGCGAGCAGTACTTC. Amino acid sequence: CASSLWGDRALGEQYF. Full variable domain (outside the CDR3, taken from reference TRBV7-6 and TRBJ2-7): GAGVSQSPRYKVTKRGQDVALRCDPISGHVSLYWYRQALGQGPEFLTYFNYEAQQDKSGLPNDRFSAERPEGSISTLTIQRTEQRDSAMYRCASSLWGDRALGEQYFGPGTRLTVT.

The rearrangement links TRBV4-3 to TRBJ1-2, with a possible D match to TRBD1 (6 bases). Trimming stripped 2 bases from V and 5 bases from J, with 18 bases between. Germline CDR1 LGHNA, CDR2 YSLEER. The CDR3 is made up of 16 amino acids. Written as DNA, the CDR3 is TGCGCCAGCAGCCAACGATACATACAGGGCGCTTATGGCTACACCTTC. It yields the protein CASSQRYIQGAYGYTF.

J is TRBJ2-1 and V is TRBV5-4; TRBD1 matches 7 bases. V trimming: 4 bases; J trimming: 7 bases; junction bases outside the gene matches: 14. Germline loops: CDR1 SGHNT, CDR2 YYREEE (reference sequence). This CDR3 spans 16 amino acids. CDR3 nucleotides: TGTGCCAGCAGCGGACAGGTTGATTCTGTGTTGAATGAGCAGTTCTTC. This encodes CASSGQVDSVLNEQFF.

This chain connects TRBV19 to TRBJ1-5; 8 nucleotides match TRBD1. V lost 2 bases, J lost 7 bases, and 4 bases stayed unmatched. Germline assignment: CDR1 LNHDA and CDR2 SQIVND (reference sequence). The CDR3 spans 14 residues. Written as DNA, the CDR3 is TGTGCCAGTAGTATACACAGGGGGGGACAGCCCCAGCATTTT. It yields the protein CASSIHRGGQPQHF.

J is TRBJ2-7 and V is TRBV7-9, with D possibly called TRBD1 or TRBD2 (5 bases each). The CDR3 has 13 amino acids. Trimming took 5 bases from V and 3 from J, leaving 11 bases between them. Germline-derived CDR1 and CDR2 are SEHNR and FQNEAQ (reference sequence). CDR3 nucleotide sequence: TGTGCCAGCAGCACCGGGGCCGTCTACGAGCAGTACTTC. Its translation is CASSTGAVYEQYF.

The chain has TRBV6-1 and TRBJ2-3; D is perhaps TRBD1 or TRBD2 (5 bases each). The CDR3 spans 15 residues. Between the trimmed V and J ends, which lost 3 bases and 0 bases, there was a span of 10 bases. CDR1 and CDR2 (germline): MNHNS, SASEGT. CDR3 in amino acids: CASSDRERSTDTQYF. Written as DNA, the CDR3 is TGTGCCAGCAGTGACAGGGAGCGAAGCACAGATACGCAGTATTTT.

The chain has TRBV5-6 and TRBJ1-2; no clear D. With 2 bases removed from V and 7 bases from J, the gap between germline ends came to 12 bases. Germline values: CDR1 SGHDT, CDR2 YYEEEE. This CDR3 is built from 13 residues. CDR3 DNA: TGTGCCAGCAGCTTCGAAGGTCTGGGTGGCTACACCTTC. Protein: CASSFEGLGGYTF.

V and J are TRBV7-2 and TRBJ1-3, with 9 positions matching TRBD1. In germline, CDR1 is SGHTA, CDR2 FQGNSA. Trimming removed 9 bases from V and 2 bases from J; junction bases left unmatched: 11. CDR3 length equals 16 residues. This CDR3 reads CASSTIRTGAGNTIYF. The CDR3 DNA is TGTGCCAGTTCAACTATACGGACAGGGGCTGGAAACACCATATATTTT. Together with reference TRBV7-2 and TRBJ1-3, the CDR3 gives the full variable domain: GAGVSQSPSNKVTEKGKDVELRCDPISGHTALYWYRQSLGQGLEFLIYFQGNSAPDKSGLPSDRFSAERTGGSVSTLTIQRTQQEDSAVYLCASSTIRTGAGNTIYFGEGSWLTVV.